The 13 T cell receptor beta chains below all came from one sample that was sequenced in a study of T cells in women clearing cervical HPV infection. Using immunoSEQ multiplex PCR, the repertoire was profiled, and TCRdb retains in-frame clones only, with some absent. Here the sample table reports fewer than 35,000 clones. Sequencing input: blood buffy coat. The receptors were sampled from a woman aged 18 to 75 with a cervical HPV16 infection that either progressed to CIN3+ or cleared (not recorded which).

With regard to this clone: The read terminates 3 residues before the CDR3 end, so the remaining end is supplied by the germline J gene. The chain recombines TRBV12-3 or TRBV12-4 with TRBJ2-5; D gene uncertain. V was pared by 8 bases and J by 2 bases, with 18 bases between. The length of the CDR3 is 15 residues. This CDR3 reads CASLGSDVLQETQYF. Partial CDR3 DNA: TGTGCCAGCCTTGGAAGCGATGTACTACAAGAGACC.

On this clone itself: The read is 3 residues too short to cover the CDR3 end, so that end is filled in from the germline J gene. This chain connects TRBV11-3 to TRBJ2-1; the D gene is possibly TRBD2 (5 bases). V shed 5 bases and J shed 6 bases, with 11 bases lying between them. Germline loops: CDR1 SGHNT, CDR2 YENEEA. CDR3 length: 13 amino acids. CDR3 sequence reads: CASSPYGVNEQFF. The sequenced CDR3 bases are TGTGCCAGCAGCCCCTACGGGGTCAATGAG.

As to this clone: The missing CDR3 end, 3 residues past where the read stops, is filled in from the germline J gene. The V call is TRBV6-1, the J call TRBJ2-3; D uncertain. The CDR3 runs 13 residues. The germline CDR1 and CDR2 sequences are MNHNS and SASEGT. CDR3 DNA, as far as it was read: TGTGCCAGCAGTGAGATGGCACAAGAGACG. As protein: CASSEMAQET. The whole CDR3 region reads CASSEMAQETQYF.

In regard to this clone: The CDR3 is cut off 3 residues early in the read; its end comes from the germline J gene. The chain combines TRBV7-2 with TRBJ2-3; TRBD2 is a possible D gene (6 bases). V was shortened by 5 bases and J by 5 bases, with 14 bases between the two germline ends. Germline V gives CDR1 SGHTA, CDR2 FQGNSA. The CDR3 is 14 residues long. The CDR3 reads CASSPRLVGDTQYF. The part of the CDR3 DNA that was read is TGTGCCAGCAGCCCCCGACTAGTGGGAGATACG.

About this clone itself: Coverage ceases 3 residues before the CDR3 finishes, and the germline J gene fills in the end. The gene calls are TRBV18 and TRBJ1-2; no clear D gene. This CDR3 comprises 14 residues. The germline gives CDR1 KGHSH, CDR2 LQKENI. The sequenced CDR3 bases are TGTGCCAGCTCACCACAAAACAGTGAATACGAC. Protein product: CASSPQNSEYD. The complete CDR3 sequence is CASSPQNSEYDYTF.

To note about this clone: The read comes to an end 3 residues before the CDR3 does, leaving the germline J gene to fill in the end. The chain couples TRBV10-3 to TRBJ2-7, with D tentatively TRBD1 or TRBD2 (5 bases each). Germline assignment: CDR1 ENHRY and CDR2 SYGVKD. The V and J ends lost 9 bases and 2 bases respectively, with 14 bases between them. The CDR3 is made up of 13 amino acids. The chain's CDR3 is CAINQGVAYEQYF. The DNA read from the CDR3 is TGTGCCATAAACCAGGGAGTCGCCTACGAG.

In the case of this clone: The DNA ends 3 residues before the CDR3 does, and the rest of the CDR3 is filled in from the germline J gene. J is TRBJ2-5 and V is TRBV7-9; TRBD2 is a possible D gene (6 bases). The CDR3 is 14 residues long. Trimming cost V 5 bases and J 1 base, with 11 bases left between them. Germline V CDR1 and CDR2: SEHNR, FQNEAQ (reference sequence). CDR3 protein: CASSRVGGQETQYF. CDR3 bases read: TGTGCCAGCAGCCGGGTGGGGGGCCAAGAGACC.

The CDR3 spells CASSSLTSQETQYF. CDR3 bases read: TGTGCCAGCAGCTCGTTGACTAGTCAAGAGACC. The chain combines TRBV13 with TRBJ2-5; tentatively, D is TRBD2 (6 bases). The read finishes 3 residues shy of the CDR3 end, and the germline J gene is used to complete it. The V end was cut by 4 bases, the J end by 2 bases, with 11 bases between. The CDR3 consists of 14 residues. CDR1 is PRHDT and CDR2 is FYEKMQ in the germline V gene (reference sequence).

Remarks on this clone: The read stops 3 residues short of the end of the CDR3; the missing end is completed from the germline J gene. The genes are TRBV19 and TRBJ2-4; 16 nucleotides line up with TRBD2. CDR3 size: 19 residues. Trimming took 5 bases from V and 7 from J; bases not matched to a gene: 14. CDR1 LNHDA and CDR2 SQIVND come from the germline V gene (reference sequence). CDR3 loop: CASSGTGTSGRALGNIQYF. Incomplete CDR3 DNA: TGTGCCAGTAGTGGGACCGGGACTAGCGGGAGGGCCCTCGGCAACATT.

CDR3 protein: CSVAQGDGEQYF. The CDR3 bases that were read are TGCAGCGTGGCACAGGGGGATGGCGAG. The rearrangement joins TRBV29-1 to TRBJ2-7, with 8 bases fitting TRBD1. Read sequence stops 3 residues before the CDR3 end, and the germline J gene provides the missing end. Germline lookup yields CDR1 SQVTM and CDR2 ANQGSEA. CDR3 length equals 12 residues. The trim removed 6 bases at V and 6 bases at J, leaving 7 bases unmatched.

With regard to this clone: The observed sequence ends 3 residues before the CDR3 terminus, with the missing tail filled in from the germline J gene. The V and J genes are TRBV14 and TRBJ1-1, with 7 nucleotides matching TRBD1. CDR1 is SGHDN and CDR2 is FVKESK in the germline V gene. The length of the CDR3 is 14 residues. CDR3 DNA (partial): TGTGCCAGCAGCTCGCTCCGAGACAGGGAGAAA. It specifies CASSSLRDREK. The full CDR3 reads CASSSLRDREKAFF. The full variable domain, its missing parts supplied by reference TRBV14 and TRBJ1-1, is EAGVTQFPSHSVIEKGQTVTLRCDPISGHDNLYWYRRVMGKEIKFLLHFVKESKQDESGMPNNRFLAERTGGTYSTLKVQPAELEDSGVYFCASSSLRDREKAFFGQGTRLTVV.

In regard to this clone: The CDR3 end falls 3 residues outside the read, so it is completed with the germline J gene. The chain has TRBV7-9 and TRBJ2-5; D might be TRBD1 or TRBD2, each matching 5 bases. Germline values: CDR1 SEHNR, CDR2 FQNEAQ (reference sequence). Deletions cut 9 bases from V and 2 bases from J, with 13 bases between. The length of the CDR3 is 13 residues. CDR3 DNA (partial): TGTGCCAGTCCGAAGGGGAGACAAGAGACC. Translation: CASPKGRQET. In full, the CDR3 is CASPKGRQETQYF.

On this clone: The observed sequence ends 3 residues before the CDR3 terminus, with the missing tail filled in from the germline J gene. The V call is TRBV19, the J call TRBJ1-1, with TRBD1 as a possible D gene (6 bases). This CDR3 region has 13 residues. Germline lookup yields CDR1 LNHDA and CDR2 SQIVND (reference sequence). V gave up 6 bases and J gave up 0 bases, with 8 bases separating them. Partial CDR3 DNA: TGTGCCAGTAGCCAGGGGCTGAACACTGAA. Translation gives CASSQGLNTE. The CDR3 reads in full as CASSQGLNTEAFF.